Each of the 14 T cell receptor beta chains below was sequenced from the same sample in a study of spatial heterogeneity in lung cancer. The time point: sample taken at primary tumor resection. The sequenced material consisted of unsorted whole RNA from tumor, nontumor lung or frozen PBMC. TCRdb analysed the 5' RACE reads with MiXCR anew, one entry per CDR3 protein. In the table there are 10,000 to 15,000 distinct CDR3 sequences, about 6.2% of which are singletons. The material was normal lung tissue next to the tumor, obtained at surgery. Receptor source: a male donor with early-stage non-small cell lung cancer.

This clonotype came up many times. A library prepared for alpha chains yielded this beta chain as an off-target read; its size is of little meaning. The V call is TRBV5-6, the J call TRBJ2-3; D might be TRBD1 (6 bases). Trimming shortened V by 3 bases and J by 8 bases, and 10 bases separated the two germline ends. Germline loops: CDR1 SGHDT, CDR2 YYEEEE. The CDR3 spans 12 residues. The CDR3 protein is CASSWGPSTQYF. The CDR3 DNA reads TGTGCCAGCAGCTGGGGGCCTAGTACGCAGTATTTT.

For this clonotype: With the library built for alpha chains, this beta chain is off target and its frequency is not meaningful. The chain is built from TRBV2 and TRBJ2-5, with D uncertain. The CDR3 runs 13 residues. Trimming shortened V by 4 bases and J by 0 bases, and 6 bases separated the two germline ends. CDR1 and CDR2 (germline): SNHLY, FYNNEI. CDR3 DNA: TGTGCCAGCAGTGGAAGGGACCAAGAGACCCAGTACTTC. Translation gives CASSGRDQETQYF.

This clonotype was counted ten times or more. In a library made to pick up alpha chains, this beta chain is a stray read with a size that means little. V usage is TRBV19 and J usage is TRBJ2-1; 7 nucleotides align to TRBD2. V shed 6 bases, J shed 2 bases, and the junction held 7 bases outside the gene matches. The CDR3 runs to 15 residues. In germline, CDR1 is LNHDA, CDR2 SQIVND (reference sequence). The DNA of the CDR3 is TGTGCCAGTAGGCATCTAGCGGTTACCTACAATGAGCAGTTCTTC. Translated, it gives CASRHLAVTYNEQFF.

A note on this clonotype: A library made for alpha chains picked up this beta chain off target, so its size means little. This chain connects TRBV7-6 to TRBJ1-5; 10 bases are shared with TRBD1. Trimming cost V 5 bases and J 3 bases; bases outside gene matches: 4. The length of the CDR3 is 15 residues. CDR1 and CDR2 from the germline V gene are SGHVS and FNYEAQ. CDR3 sequence reads: CASSVGTGDNQPQHF. CDR3 sequence (DNA): TGTGCCAGCAGCGTCGGGACAGGGGACAATCAGCCCCAGCATTTT.

This clonotype is labeled medium-sized. This beta chain appears as a stray read in a library generated for alpha chains; its size is not informative. This sequence joins TRBV12-3 or TRBV12-4 and TRBJ1-5; tentative D call: TRBD1 (5 bases). The CDR3 covers 13 residues. Trimming shortened V by 6 bases and J by 4 bases, and 10 bases separated the two germline ends. CDR3 sequence (DNA): TGTGCCAGCAGACCTACAGGAAATCAGCCCCAGCATTTT. Translated: CASRPTGNQPQHF.

This clonotype was counted at least ten times. A library made for alpha chains picked up this beta chain off target, so its size means little. CDR3 region: CASSYRPGHPYEQYF. CDR3 coding DNA: TGTGCCAGCAGTTACAGGCCAGGACATCCCTACGAGCAGTACTTC. The chain couples TRBV6-2 or TRBV6-3 to TRBJ2-7, with D possibly being TRBD1 (5 bases). The V end lost 2 bases, the J end lost 2 bases, and 13 bases lay between the germline ends. This CDR3 spans 15 amino acids. Germline V lookup: CDR1 MNHEY, CDR2 SVGEGT.

This clonotype was observed many times. Little can be read into the size of this beta chain, an off-target read in a library designed for alpha chains. The CDR3 loop is CASSQFSSRGYGYTF. The CDR3 nucleotides read TGCGCCAGCAGTCAATTTTCTTCTCGTGGATATGGCTACACCTTC. V usage is TRBV23-1 and J usage is TRBJ1-2, with unresolved D. TRBV23-1 is filed as an ORF, its function uncertain. The length of the CDR3 is 15 residues. Between the trimmed V and J ends, which lost 1 base and 5 bases, there was a span of 14 bases.

This clonotype was seen ten or more times. The library was prepared for alpha chains; this beta chain is a stray read, so its frequency means little. The chain employs TRBV29-1 and TRBJ2-1, with D uncertain. V was pared by 6 bases and J by 3 bases, with 12 bases between. Germline loops: CDR1 SQVTM, CDR2 ANQGSEA. The CDR3 is made up of 13 amino acids. The CDR3 nucleotides read TGCAGCGTAAGAACCGGTAACTACAATGAGCAGTTCTTC. Translated, it gives CSVRTGNYNEQFF.

This clonotype was counted ten times or more. A library made for alpha chains picked up this beta chain off target, so its size means little. The V and J genes are TRBV20-1 and TRBJ1-2; the D is unclear. V gave up 3 bases and J gave up 1 base, with 12 bases separating them. The CDR3 runs to 14 residues. Germline assignment: CDR1 DFQATT and CDR2 SNEGSKA (reference sequence). CDR3 residues: CSASGQQINYGYTF. CDR3 coding DNA: TGCAGTGCTAGCGGCCAGCAGATTAACTATGGCTACACCTTC.

This clonotype came up a few times. Little can be read into the size of this beta chain, an off-target read in a library designed for alpha chains. The V and J genes are TRBV4-2 and TRBJ2-7; perhaps TRBD2 as D (6 bases). V was cut by 2 bases and J by 5 bases, with 16 bases left in between. Germline V CDR1 and CDR2: LGHNA, YNFKEQ. The CDR3 has 15 amino acids. CDR3 in amino acids: CASSQPAEGKHEQYF. The CDR3 DNA follows: TGTGCCAGCAGCCAACCCGCGGAGGGAAAACACGAGCAGTACTTC.

This clonotype was detected many times. This beta chain came through as a stray read in a library set up for alpha chains, and its size says little. This sequence joins TRBV2 and TRBJ2-3; no clear D gene. Trimming removed 5 bases from V and 6 bases from J, with 15 bases in between. The germline CDR1 and CDR2 sequences are SNHLY and FYNNEI. The CDR3 has 14 amino acids. As DNA, the CDR3 is TGTGCCAGCAGTACCCGCCTAGTCGCTGATACGCAGTATTTT. This sequence encodes CASSTRLVADTQYF.

Comments on this clonotype: Being off target in a library aimed at alpha chains, this beta chain has a size of little meaning. This rearrangement joins TRBV5-1 to TRBJ2-6, with unresolved D. The V and J ends lost 4 bases and 0 bases respectively, with 11 bases between them. Germline V lookup: CDR1 SGHRS, CDR2 YFSETQ. This CDR3 region has 16 residues. In DNA, the CDR3 is TGCGCCAGCAGCAATACTGGGAACTCTGGGGCCAACGTCCTGACTTTC. Protein product: CASSNTGNSGANVLTF.

There are a few counts of this clonotype. For a library built for alpha chains, this beta chain is a stray read; little rests on its size. This chain links TRBV6-2 or TRBV6-3 with TRBJ1-2; maybe TRBD1 (5 bases). The CDR3 loop spans 14 amino acids. From germline, CDR1 is MNHEY and CDR2 SVGEGT. The V gene lost 5 bases and the J gene lost 1 base, with 11 bases spanning the gap. The chain's CDR3 is CASSGSTVNYGYTF. CDR3 DNA sequence: TGTGCCAGCAGTGGCTCGACAGTTAACTATGGCTACACCTTC.

This clonotype came up many times. As an off-target read in a library built for alpha chains, this beta chain has a frequency of little significance. The chain is built from TRBV19 and TRBJ2-6, with 7 bases aligning to TRBD1. CDR3 length: 18 residues. V dropped 4 bases and J dropped 0; count of bases not matched to a gene: 9. Looked up from germline, CDR1 is LNHDA and CDR2 is SQIVND (reference sequence). The CDR3 nucleotides read TGTGCCAGTAGTACCTCGACAGGGTCCGACTCTGGGGCCAACGTCCTGACTTTC. Encoded protein: CASSTSTGSDSGANVLTF.